This note documents a single T cell receptor (beta chain) sequence. Per the original methods: Quantification of nucleated cells was approximated via reference gene primer amplification. Sequencing used immunoSEQ multiplex PCR; TCRdb keeps in-frame clones, though not all of them. Clonal size and the V and J genes are those of that table, whereas D and trimming came from the DNA. The table records 250,000 to 300,000 clones, just under 90% of them present only once. Each exposed participant met a COVID-19 case in the 2 weeks preceding study entry. Per the germline V gene, CDR1 is SGHRS and CDR2 is YFSETQ. The CDR3 runs 12 residues. Trimming pared 2 bases from V and 8 bases from J, leaving 10 bases between. The data were obtained in a study of blood T cell repertoires in COVID-19. Looking at the study overall: Donors in the United States, Italy and Spain gave samples during acute or convalescent COVID-19.

The rearrangement links TRBV5-1 to TRBJ1-2; D is undetermined. The receptor comes from a woman aged 45-65 years who had been exposed to COVID-19. Sequenced: PBMCs or T cells enriched from blood (not recorded which). The CDR3: CASSFERGGYTF. The CDR3, as DNA: TGCGCCAGCAGCTTCGAGCGAGGCGGCTACACCTTC.